This T cell receptor (beta chain) was obtained from a study of cytomegalovirus exposure and HLA in healthy donors. Study-level information: About 85 million unique TCRs from HLA-typed donors were held in an early release of data. General study findings and limits: Some V segments could not be told apart, so they were left out, TRBV6-2 and TRBV6-3 among them. Looking again later, the authors saw that most CMV-associated TCR beta chains seemed HLA-restricted.

The CDR3 is 14 amino acids. V was clipped by 6 bases and J by 1 base; unmatched bases: 5. CDR1 is SGHTA, CDR2 FQGNSA, per germline. Concerning this clone itself: The antigen remains unidentified. This CDR3 is also generated by other DNA sequences in the sample.

The primer mix had 60 Vbeta and 13 Jbeta primers. Sequenced by immunoSEQ multiplex PCR; TCRdb stores in-frame clones only, minus some. This listing includes around 150,000 clones. The sample consisted of PBMCs. The source is a woman between 55 and 75 years old in good health and CMV-seronegative. The gene calls are TRBV7-2 and TRBJ2-7; 8 bases line up with TRBD1. The CDR3 spells CASSSDRGSYEQYF. The CDR3 DNA sequence: TGTGCCAGCAGTTCAGACAGGGGATCCTACGAGCAGTACTTC.